This TCR beta chain was sequenced for a study of OX40 agonist ivuxolimab in advanced cancers. Study-level points and caveats: What antigens the expanded peripheral T cells recognized was never established. Patients who responded partially at 0.1-3.0 mg/kg showed clonal expansion ranking among the lowest.

Germline assignment: CDR1 SEHNR and CDR2 FQNEAQ (reference sequence). The V and J ends lost 5 bases and 4 bases respectively, with 12 bases between them. This CDR3 spans 14 amino acids. In the case of this clone: Its antigen remains unknown.

Profiling relied on immunoSEQ multiplex PCR, and the TCRdb table lists in-frame clones only, not all of them. The sample consists of about 70,000 clones, approximately 89% of them appearing once. This clonotype originated in an adult with an advanced solid tumor such as melanoma, head and neck, liver or kidney cancer. The sample was CD4+ or CD8+ T cells sorted from blood, taken in a trial of the OX40 agonist ivuxolimab. V usage is TRBV7-9 and J usage is TRBJ1-3; possible D gene TRBD1, 5 bases. Written as DNA, the CDR3 is TGTGCCAGCAGCAACTCCGGGGGGGGAAACACCATATATTTT. Translated: CASSNSGGGNTIYF.